Listed below are T cell receptor beta chains from one sample, sequenced in a study of T cell responses to AZD1222 COVID-19 vaccine. Some clones are missing from TCRdb's copy, which holds only in-frame ones; the method was immunoSEQ multiplex PCR. The table has 120,000 or so clones, roughly 89% seen once. The material was peripheral blood, obtained on day 0 of MenACWY control vaccination. These receptors were taken from an adult in good health. CDR3s include the opening cysteine and the closing phenylalanine or tryptophan. The D gene is left open where the match is weak. Clone size is stated in some rows and not others, as once, few, many or a class when expanded.

clone_size j_call d_call v_call cdr3_aa cdr3_nt
NA TRBJ2-1 TRBD2 TRBV4-1 CASSQGKGLAFSYNEQFF TGCGCCAGCAGCCAAGGGAAGGGACTAGCGTTCTCCTACAATGAGCAGTTCTTC
NA TRBJ1-3 NA TRBV11-2 CASSLDHRNTIYF TGTGCCAGCAGCTTAGATCACAGGAACACCATATATTTT
NA TRBJ2-6 TRBD1 TRBV6-2/TRBV6-3 CASSPYGTGGTGANVLTF TGTGCCAGCAGCCCTTACGGGACAGGGGGAACTGGGGCCAACGTCCTGACTTTC
NA TRBJ1-3 NA TRBV7-2 CASSLRSGSGNTIYF TGTGCCAGCAGCTTAAGGTCCGGATCTGGAAACACCATATATTTT
NA TRBJ2-1 NA TRBV24-1 CATSDHRGAVNEQFF TGTGCCACCAGTGACCATCGGGGGGCCGTAAATGAGCAGTTCTTC
NA TRBJ2-1 NA TRBV5-1 CASSVPTSYNEQFF TGCGCCAGCTCGGTTCCCACCTCCTACAATGAGCAGTTCTTC
NA TRBJ2-7 NA TRBV6-6 CASSYSTNYEQYF TGTGCCAGCAGTTACTCGACTAACTACGAGCAGTACTTC
once TRBJ2-1 NA TRBV20-1 CSALRGNEQFF TGCAGTGCCCTGAGGGGAAATGAGCAGTTCTTC
NA TRBJ1-2 NA TRBV3-1/TRBV3-2 CASSQAGAGYTF TGTGCCAGCAGCCAAGCAGGGGCTGGCTACACCTTC
few TRBJ2-7 NA TRBV2 CASSGDRLAYEQYF TGTGCCAGCAGTGGAGACAGGCTTGCCTACGAGCAGTACTTC
NA TRBJ2-5 NA TRBV6-5 CASSPRGGETQYF TGTGCCAGCAGCCCCCGGGGTGGAGAGACCCAGTACTTC
NA TRBJ2-5 NA TRBV5-4 CASSFRGGEETQYF TGTGCCAGCAGCTTTAGGGGCGGGGAGGAGACCCAGTACTTC
NA TRBJ1-1 NA TRBV11-3 CASSLLRDGHTEAFF TGTGCCAGCAGCCTTTTGAGGGATGGGCATACTGAAGCTTTCTTT
NA TRBJ2-4 NA TRBV5-1 CASSLGQTSQNIQYF TGCGCCAGCAGCTTGGGACAAACTAGCCAAAACATTCAGTACTTC
NA TRBJ2-1 TRBD2 TRBV9 CASSSGLAGSGSYNEQFF TGTGCCAGCAGCTCGGGACTAGCAGGGAGTGGGTCCTACAATGAGCAGTTCTTC
NA TRBJ2-1 TRBD2 TRBV4-2 CASSQGTSGSNEQFF TGTGCCAGCAGCCAAGGGACTAGCGGGAGCAATGAGCAGTTCTTC
few TRBJ2-1 NA TRBV12-3/TRBV12-4 CASSTVPYNEQFF TGTGCCAGCAGTACTGTGCCATACAATGAGCAGTTCTTC
few TRBJ1-3 NA TRBV11-3 CASSYRDNSGNTIYF TGTGCCAGCAGCTACCGGGACAACTCTGGAAACACCATATATTTT
few TRBJ1-2 TRBD1 TRBV11-2 CASSPVTGAYGYTF TGTGCCAGCAGCCCAGTAACAGGGGCCTATGGCTACACCTTC
NA TRBJ1-1 NA TRBV5-1 CASSLDGSGAFF TGCGCCAGCAGCTTGGATGGCAGCGGAGCTTTCTTT
NA TRBJ2-2 NA TRBV9 CASSANTGELFF TGTGCCAGCAGCGCAAACACCGGGGAGCTGTTTTTT
NA TRBJ2-3 NA TRBV7-9 CASSFTGSTDTQYF TGTGCCAGCAGCTTTACGGGCAGCACAGATACGCAGTATTTT
few TRBJ2-7 NA TRBV19 CASTMGTFVGGPYEQYF TGTGCCAGTACAATGGGGACCTTCGTGGGGGGCCCCTACGAGCAGTACTTC
NA TRBJ2-3 TRBD2 TRBV7-9 CASSSGTSADTQYF TGTGCCAGCAGCTCCGGGACTAGCGCAGATACGCAGTATTTT
NA TRBJ2-3 NA TRBV30 CACTMGVLSADTQYF TGTGCCTGTACGATGGGAGTTCTGTCAGCAGATACGCAGTATTTT
once TRBJ2-5 TRBD2 TRBV7-3 CASSFSGAGTQYF TGTGCCAGCAGCTTTAGCGGGGCTGGGACCCAGTACTTC
NA TRBJ2-1 TRBD2 TRBV5-6 CASSFASGRYNEQFF TGTGCCAGCAGCTTCGCTAGCGGGAGATACAATGAGCAGTTCTTC
NA TRBJ1-1 TRBD1 TRBV24-1 CATSDGTGFEAFF TGTGCCACCAGTGACGGGACAGGGTTTGAAGCTTTCTTT
NA TRBJ2-7 NA TRBV5-5 CASSILYEQYF TGTGCCAGCAGTATACTCTACGAGCAGTACTTC
NA TRBJ2-1 TRBD2 TRBV5-1 CASSLEQREGYEQFF TGCGCCAGCAGCTTGGAACAGCGGGAGGGCTATGAGCAGTTCTTC
NA TRBJ1-1 NA TRBV9 CASSVGPSTEAFF TGTGCCAGCAGCGTAGGGCCGAGCACTGAAGCTTTCTTT
NA TRBJ1-4 NA TRBV2 CASSEAISNHEKLFF TGTGCCAGCAGTGAAGCGATCTCTAACCATGAAAAACTGTTTTTT
NA TRBJ2-7 TRBD1 TRBV6-5 CASRLTGSYEQYF TGTGCCAGCAGACTGACAGGGAGCTACGAGCAGTACTTC
few TRBJ2-5 TRBD2 TRBV2 CASKESGGQETQYF TGTGCCAGCAAAGAAAGCGGGGGCCAAGAGACCCAGTACTTC
NA TRBJ2-1 NA TRBV10-1 CASSARSNEQFF TGCGCCAGCAGTGCACGGAGCAATGAGCAGTTCTTC
once TRBJ1-4 NA TRBV6-5 CASSPDRYNEKLFF TGTGCCAGCAGTCCGGACCGCTATAATGAAAAACTGTTTTTT
NA TRBJ2-7 NA TRBV6-5 CASGRTSYEQYF TGTGCCAGCGGACGAACAAGCTACGAGCAGTACTTC
NA TRBJ2-7 TRBD1 TRBV2 CATRTGGLGSYEQYF TGTGCCACCAGGACAGGGGGCTTGGGCTCCTACGAGCAGTACTTC
NA TRBJ1-2 TRBD1 TRBV5-6 CASSLALDRSGYTF TGTGCCAGCAGCTTGGCCTTGGACAGGTCTGGCTACACCTTC
NA TRBJ1-1 NA TRBV6-5 CASSRRQLVNTEAFF TGTGCCAGCAGTCGAAGACAGCTAGTCAACACTGAAGCTTTCTTT
NA TRBJ2-7 NA TRBV21-1 CASSKRWTETRRPNEQYF TGTGCCAGCAGCAAGAGATGGACAGAAACTAGACGGCCCAACGAGCAGTACTTC
NA TRBJ2-3 TRBD2 TRBV4-3 CASSQDSPSGSRTDTQYF TGCGCCAGCAGCCAAGATTCGCCCAGCGGGAGTCGGACAGATACGCAGTATTTT
NA TRBJ2-2 NA TRBV5-5 CASSLGLASNTGELFF TGTGCCAGCAGCTTGGGTCTAGCGAGTAACACCGGGGAGCTGTTTTTT
NA TRBJ1-2 TRBD1 TRBV2 CASSQDRGGGGYTF TGTGCCAGCAGTCAGGACAGGGGAGGAGGTGGCTACACCTTC
NA TRBJ2-3 NA TRBV11-1 CASSWNARGTDTQYF TGTGCCAGCAGCTGGAACGCGAGGGGCACAGATACGCAGTATTTT
NA TRBJ2-1 TRBD2 TRBV9 CASSVGGTRTYNEQFF TGTGCCAGCAGCGTAGGAGGGACTAGAACCTACAATGAGCAGTTCTTC
once TRBJ2-7 TRBD1 TRBV7-2 CATGEGQGNYEQYF TGTGCCACCGGGGAGGGACAGGGGAACTACGAGCAGTACTTC
NA TRBJ2-3 NA TRBV5-4 CASSKPGQDIYRGTDTQYF TGTGCCAGCAGCAAGCCCGGACAGGACATATATCGGGGGACAGATACGCAGTATTTT
once TRBJ1-2 NA TRBV19 CASSPAGKDYGYTF TGTGCCAGTAGTCCGGCAGGGAAAGACTATGGCTACACCTTC
NA TRBJ1-3 NA TRBV9 CASSATVAGNTIYF TGTGCCAGCAGCGCGACAGTAGCTGGAAACACCATATATTTT
NA TRBJ2-2 TRBD2 TRBV19 CASRTDGLAGAGELFF TGTGCCAGTAGAACGGACGGACTAGCGGGAGCCGGGGAGCTGTTTTTT
NA TRBJ1-4 TRBD1 TRBV5-1 CASSLEGAATNEKLFF TGCGCCAGCAGCTTAGAGGGGGCCGCCACTAATGAAAAACTGTTTTTT
NA TRBJ1-5 NA TRBV2 CASTTQPQFNQPQHF TGTGCCAGCACTACCCAGCCACAATTCAATCAGCCCCAGCATTTT
NA TRBJ1-2 NA TRBV11-1 CASSFNAGTYGYTF TGTGCCAGCAGCTTTAATGCAGGAACCTATGGCTACACCTTC